This T cell receptor beta chain stems from a study of control samples from healthy donors and cancer patients. The assay was immunoSEQ multiplex PCR, and TCRdb's table has in-frame clones only and misses some. The table lists under 150,000 clones, more than 70% of them singletons. This CDR3 contains 17 residues. CDR1 is SGDLS, CDR2 YYNGEE, per germline. V was pared by 3 bases and J by 6 bases, with 13 bases of the junction left unmatched. This TCR derives from a woman in her 70s in good health. The chain employs TRBV9 and TRBJ2-3, with 10 bases matching TRBD2. Material for sequencing was blood. CDR3 nucleotide sequence: TGTGCCAGCAGCGCACAACCCAGCGGGGGGGCCGATGATACGCAGTATTTT. The encoded protein is CASSAQPSGGADDTQYF.